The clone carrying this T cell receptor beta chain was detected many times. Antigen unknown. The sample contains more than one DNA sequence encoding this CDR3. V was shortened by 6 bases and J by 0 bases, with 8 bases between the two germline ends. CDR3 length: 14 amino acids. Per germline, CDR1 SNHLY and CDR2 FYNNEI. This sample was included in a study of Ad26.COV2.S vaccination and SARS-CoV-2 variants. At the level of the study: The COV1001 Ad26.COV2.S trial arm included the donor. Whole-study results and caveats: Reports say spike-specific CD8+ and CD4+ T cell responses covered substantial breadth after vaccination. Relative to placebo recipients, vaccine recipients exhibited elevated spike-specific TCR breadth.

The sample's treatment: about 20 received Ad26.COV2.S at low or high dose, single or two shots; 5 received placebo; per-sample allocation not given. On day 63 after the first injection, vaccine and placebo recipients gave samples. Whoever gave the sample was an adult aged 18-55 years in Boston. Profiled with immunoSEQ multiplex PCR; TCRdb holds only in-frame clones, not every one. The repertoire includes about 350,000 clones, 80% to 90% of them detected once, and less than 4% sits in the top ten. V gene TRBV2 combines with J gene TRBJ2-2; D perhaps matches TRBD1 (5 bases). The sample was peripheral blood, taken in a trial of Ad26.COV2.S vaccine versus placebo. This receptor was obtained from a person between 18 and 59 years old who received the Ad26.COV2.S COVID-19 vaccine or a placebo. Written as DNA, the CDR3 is TGTGCCAGCAGAGCAGGGACGAACACCGGGGAGCTGTTTTTT. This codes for CASRAGTNTGELFF.